These 20 T cell receptor beta chains originate from one sample sequenced in a study of PD-1 blockade in classical Hodgkin lymphoma. Assay used: immunoSEQ multiplex PCR; TCRdb lists only in-frame clones, some missing. Of more than 35,000 clones listed, around 80% are singletons. In every patient, relapse followed autologous stem cell transplantation, while exposure to brentuximab vedotin differed. Material: peripheral blood mononuclear cells (PBMCs), obtained before the second cycle of nivolumab. These receptors were collected from a human donor with classical Hodgkin lymphoma.

The rearrangement uses TRBV9 and TRBJ1-6; a weak D match, TRBD1 (6 bases). V shed 1 base and J shed 10 bases, with 15 bases lying between them. Germline loops: CDR1 SGDLS, CDR2 YYNGEE. CDR3 length: 15 residues. CDR3: CASSVSGQGNSPLHF. The CDR3 region has the DNA TGTGCCAGCAGCGTATCTGGGCAGGGGAACTCACCCCTCCACTTT. The variable domain in full, completed from reference TRBV9 and TRBJ1-6, reads DSGVTQTPKHLITATGQRVTLRCSPRSGDLSVYWYQQSLDQGLQFLIQYYNGEERAKGNILERFSAQQFPDLHSELNLSSLELGDSALYFCASSVSGQGNSPLHFGNGTRLTVT.

The gene calls are TRBV10-3 and TRBJ1-2, with 7 positions matching TRBD1. The CDR3 consists of 14 residues. Germline V gene sequence: CDR1 ENHRY, CDR2 SYGVKD. V dropped 3 bases and J dropped 5; count of bases not matched to a gene: 6. The CDR3 here is CAISDNRGGYGYTF. Here the CDR3 DNA reads TGTGCCATCAGTGACAACAGGGGAGGGTATGGCTACACCTTC.

The chain has TRBV7-5 and TRBJ1-5; the DNA was not compared with TRBD1, the D call given in the table. TRBV7-5 is described as a pseudogene. The CDR3 runs 18 residues. The DNA for the CDR3 is TGTGCCAGAAGCGTGCTCCCGGGACAGGATGGGAACAATCAGCCCCAGCATTTT. This encodes CARSVLPGQDGNNQPQHF.

The chain is built from TRBV18 and TRBJ2-2; no reliable D call. The CDR3 consists of 14 residues. Trimming stripped 6 bases from V and 1 base from J, with 9 bases between. Germline values: CDR1 KGHSH, CDR2 LQKENI. CDR3 amino acids: CASSPRQNTGELFF. DNA of the CDR3: TGTGCCAGCTCGCCGAGACAGAACACCGGGGAGCTGTTTTTT.

This chain uses TRBV19 with TRBJ1-2; tentative D call: TRBD1 (5 bases). V dropped 6 bases and J dropped 6 bases, with 17 bases sitting between them. In germline, CDR1 is LNHDA, CDR2 SQIVND (reference sequence). The CDR3 is 14 amino acids. The CDR3 is CASREGTGVDGYTF. Written as DNA, the CDR3 is TGTGCCAGTAGGGAGGGTACGGGGGTCGATGGCTACACCTTC.

The chain links TRBV7-8 to TRBJ2-7, with D possibly called TRBD1 or TRBD2 (5 bases each). The germline V and J ends were trimmed by 3 bases and 2 bases, with 11 bases remaining between them. In germline, CDR1 is SGHVS, CDR2 FQNEAQ. The CDR3 has 14 amino acids. The CDR3: CASSFGANTYEQYF. CDR3 sequence (DNA): TGTGCCAGCAGCTTCGGGGCAAATACCTACGAGCAGTACTTC. Looking up the rest from reference TRBV7-8 and TRBJ2-7 gives the full variable domain: GAGVSQSPRYKVAKRGQDVALRCDPISGHVSLFWYQQALGQGPEFLTYFQNEAQLDKSGLPSDRFFAERPEGSVSTLKIQRTQQEDSAVYLCASSFGANTYEQYFGPGTRLTVT.

The chain couples TRBV15 to TRBJ1-5, with D possibly matching TRBD1 (5 bases). Trimming cost V 0 bases and J 1 base, with 7 bases left between them. CDR1 and CDR2 (germline): LNHNV, YYDKDF (reference sequence). CDR3 length: 15 residues. The DNA of the CDR3 is TGTGCCACCAGCAGAGATGACAGCAGCAATCAGCCCCAGCATTTT. It encodes CATSRDDSSNQPQHF.

The rearrangement links TRBV30 to TRBJ1-4; D is possibly TRBD1 (6 bases). Per the germline V gene, CDR1 is GTSNPN and CDR2 is SVGIG (reference sequence). The CDR3 runs 15 residues. V was clipped by 0 bases and J by 4 bases, with 12 bases between them. CDR3 nucleotide sequence: TGTGCCTGGAGTGTAACCGGGACATATAATGAAAAACTGTTTTTT. This sequence encodes CAWSVTGTYNEKLFF.

The genes are TRBV7-2 and TRBJ2-1; 10 bases align to TRBD2. Germline CDR1 SGHTA, CDR2 FQGNSA. This CDR3 spans 17 amino acids. V was pared by 4 bases and J by 7 bases, with 13 bases of the junction left unmatched. CDR3 DNA: TGTGCCAGCAGCTACGAGTCAGTGGGACTAGCGAGGAATGAGCAGTTCTTC. Translating gives CASSYESVGLARNEQFF.

V usage is TRBV29-1 and J usage is TRBJ1-4, with a weak D call TRBD1 (5 bases). With 5 bases removed from V and 3 bases from J, the gap between germline ends came to 13 bases. The CDR3 spans 14 residues. Germline CDR1 and CDR2: SQVTM and ANQGSEA. CDR3 coding DNA: TGCAGCGTTCTACCAGGGAGGTCTAATGAAAAACTGTTTTTT. It encodes CSVLPGRSNEKLFF.

This chain connects TRBV19 to TRBJ2-1, with a weak D call TRBD2 (5 bases). The V gene lost 7 bases and the J gene lost 0 bases, with 16 bases spanning the gap. Germline V lookup: CDR1 LNHDA, CDR2 SQIVND (reference sequence). This CDR3 has 16 amino acids. The CDR3 sequence is CASNPSREPSYNEQFF. CDR3 in DNA: TGTGCCAGTAACCCCTCCCGGGAACCCTCCTACAATGAGCAGTTCTTC.

The genes are TRBV10-3 and TRBJ2-6; D gene uncertain. The CDR3 loop spans 18 amino acids. V lost 2 bases and J 0 bases, leaving 14 bases between the germline ends. Germline CDR1 and CDR2: ENHRY and SYGVKD. CDR3 sequence (DNA): TGTGCCATCAGTGAGACAGCCCTATATTTCTCTGGGGCCAACGTCCTGACTTTC. Protein sequence: CAISETALYFSGANVLTF.

The chain employs TRBV10-2 and TRBJ2-7, with D uncertain. CDR3 length: 12 residues. Between the trimmed V and J ends, which lost 3 bases and 3 bases, there was a span of 6 bases. Per the germline V gene, CDR1 is WSHSY and CDR2 is SAAADI. DNA of the CDR3: TGCGCCAGCAGTGAACCACGCTACGAGCAGTACTTC. As protein: CASSEPRYEQYF.

The chain uses TRBV7-2 and TRBJ1-1; D is ambiguous. Germline values: CDR1 SGHTA, CDR2 FQGNSA. The germline V and J ends were trimmed by 1 base and 3 bases, with 3 bases remaining between them. The CDR3 contains 12 residues. CDR3 in amino acids: CASSLGYTEAFF. The DNA for the CDR3 is TGTGCCAGCAGCTTAGGGTACACTGAAGCTTTCTTT.

This clone was observed a single time. The V and J genes are TRBV6-5 and TRBJ1-2; 7 nucleotides agree with TRBD1. CDR3 length: 12 residues. The V gene's germline CDR1 is MNHEY and CDR2 SVGAGI. J lost 4 bases, V lost 10 bases, and 6 bases had no gene match. Written as DNA, the CDR3 is TGTGCCACCAAGACAGGGATCTATGGCTACACCTTC. Translation: CATKTGIYGYTF.

The chain combines TRBV11-1 with TRBJ1-6, with 12 bases fitting TRBD1. The V and J ends lost 8 bases and 7 bases, in that order; junction bases with no gene match: 15. This CDR3 is 18 amino acids long. Germline values: CDR1 SGHAT, CDR2 FQDESV (reference sequence). The CDR3 coding sequence is TGTGCCAGCCTATCGTGCCGGTCCGGGACAGGGGGCAATTCACCCCTCCACTTT. Translating gives CASLSCRSGTGGNSPLHF.

J is TRBJ2-5 and V is TRBV2; D may be TRBD2 (6 bases). CDR3 length equals 13 residues. Trimming removed 2 bases at V and 5 bases at J, with 9 bases between. CDR1 and CDR2 from the germline V gene are SNHLY and FYNNEI. The CDR3 DNA follows: TGTGCCAGCAGTGAACCTGCGGGGGAGACCCAGTACTTC. Translated: CASSEPAGETQYF.

The chain recombines TRBV6-5 with TRBJ1-3, with D possibly matching TRBD1 (6 bases). Trimming left V 7 bases short and J 2 bases short, with 15 bases between. CDR3 length: 15 residues. Germline values: CDR1 MNHEY, CDR2 SVGAGI. CDR3 sequence reads: CASTHREGPGNTIYF. The CDR3 nucleotides are TGTGCCAGCACCCACAGGGAGGGCCCTGGAAACACCATATATTTT.

J is TRBJ2-5 and V is TRBV10-3; no definite D call. Germline CDR1 is ENHRY and CDR2 is SYGVKD. V lost 4 bases and J 3 bases, leaving 12 bases between the germline ends. The CDR3 is 14 amino acids. In nucleotides, the CDR3 is TGTGCCATCAGTGTCCGGGTAGGGAAAGAGACCCAGTACTTC. As protein: CAISVRVGKETQYF.

This clone was found a few times. The chain joins TRBV5-1 to TRBJ1-1, with D unresolved. The germline gives CDR1 SGHRS, CDR2 YFSETQ. Trimming removed 0 bases at V and 1 base at J, with 10 bases between. This CDR3 is 15 amino acids long. CDR3 sequence reads: CASSLDVSPNTEAFF. In nucleotides, the CDR3 is TGCGCCAGCAGCTTGGATGTCAGCCCGAACACTGAAGCTTTCTTT.